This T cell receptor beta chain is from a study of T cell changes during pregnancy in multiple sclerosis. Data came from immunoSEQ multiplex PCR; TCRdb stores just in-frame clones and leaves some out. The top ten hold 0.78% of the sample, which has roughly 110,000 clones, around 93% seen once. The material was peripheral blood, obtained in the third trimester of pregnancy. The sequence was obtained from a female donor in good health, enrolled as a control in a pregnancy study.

In DNA form, the CDR3 reads TGTGCCTGGAGTATAAGTTTAATGGAGGGGACTGAAGCTTTCTTT. Amino acid sequence: CAWSISLMEGTEAFF. The rearrangement uses TRBV30 and TRBJ1-1, with TRBD1 as a possible D gene (5 bases). This CDR3 region has 15 residues. Germline V gives CDR1 GTSNPN, CDR2 SVGIG (reference sequence). Trimming removed 2 bases at V and 5 bases at J, with 18 bases between.